This TCR beta chain was sequenced during a study of T cell changes during pregnancy in multiple sclerosis. V was pared by 1 base and J by 7 bases, with 13 bases between. Germline V CDR1 and CDR2: PRHDT, FYEKMQ (reference sequence). This CDR3 has 14 amino acids. Assay used: immunoSEQ multiplex PCR; TCRdb lists only in-frame clones, some missing. The table includes 90,000 to 150,000 clones, about 94% detected once. The genes are TRBV13 and TRBJ1-2; D not resolved. The source was peripheral blood, collected before pregnancy. The TCR comes from a female donor with multiple sclerosis, enrolled in a pregnancy study. CDR3 bases: TGTGCCAGCAGCTTAGTGGCCCCTAGGAGTGGCTACACCTTC. As protein: CASSLVAPRSGYTF.